The entry that follows covers one T cell receptor (beta chain) sequence. The antigen is not known. This sample is drawn from a study of monozygotic twins with inflammatory bowel disease. Study results and caveats: There was no way to distinguish the different T cell subtypes.

Each CDR3 protein gets one entry in TCRdb, which reprocessed the 5' RACE reads and gives no DNA. The sample table sets out 85,000 to 110,000 distinct CDR3 sequences. Blood was collected, roughly 2.5 ml per donor. This CDR3 spans 14 amino acids. Germline CDR1 MGHRA, CDR2 YSYEKL. This receptor was obtained from a human donor with ulcerative colitis or Crohn's disease, or a healthy co-twin of an affected twin (not recorded which). V is TRBV4-1 and J is TRBJ1-1; TCRdb lists TRBD1, though no DNA is available to test this call. The sequenced sample was blood. The CDR3 loop is CASSLGEVNTEAFF.